These 3 T cell receptor beta chains originate from one sample sequenced in a study of cytomegalovirus exposure and HLA in healthy donors. Primers included in the PCR were 60 Vbeta and 13 Jbeta primers. The method was immunoSEQ multiplex PCR; TCRdb's version includes in-frame clones alone and lacks a portion of them. Here the sample spans a few hundred thousand clones, 80% being singletons. The sequencing input was PBMCs. The receptor set was obtained from a girl aged 2-9 years in good health and CMV-seronegative.

This clone has more than one count but fewer than ten. The chain couples TRBV6-5 to TRBJ1-1; D unclear. Deletions cut 6 bases from V and 3 bases from J, with 5 bases between. The length of the CDR3 is 11 residues. Germline values: CDR1 MNHEY, CDR2 SVGAGI. The chain's CDR3 is CASSRYTEAFF. The CDR3 DNA reads TGTGCCAGCAGCAGATACACTGAAGCTTTCTTT.

V and J are TRBV7-2 and TRBJ1-4; possible D gene TRBD1, 6 bases. The length of the CDR3 is 16 residues. V was cut by 5 bases and J by 1 base, with 14 bases left in between. Germline-derived CDR1 and CDR2 are SGHTA and FQGNSA. CDR3 sequence reads: CASSERLGGTNEKLFF. DNA of the CDR3: TGTGCCAGCAGCGAGAGATTAGGGGGAACTAATGAAAAACTGTTTTTT.

The rearrangement links TRBV4-3 to TRBJ2-7; TRBD1 matches 8 bases. This CDR3 has 19 amino acids. Trimming at V came to 3 bases and at J to 0 bases, leaving 16 bases not matched to a gene. The germline CDR1 and CDR2 sequences are LGHNA and YSLEER. The CDR3 sequence is CASSQQYLGRTGLSYEQYF. In DNA, the CDR3 is TGCGCCAGCAGCCAGCAATACCTTGGAAGGACAGGGCTCTCCTACGAGCAGTACTTC.